The 26 T cell receptor beta chains reported below all come from one sample, sequenced in a study of tumor-infiltrating lymphocytes in primary liver carcinoma. Blood RNA originated from unsorted whole blood, with germline DNA additionally extracted. Priming with a constant-region primer yielded TCR beta cDNA from around 0.45 ug total RNA. Library construction for TCR beta comprised three nested multiplex PCR rounds performed with slightly modified ARM-PCR. Researchers ran the first two PCR rounds for about 11 cycles each with TRBV1-TRBV30 forward primers and a C-beta reverse primer. MiXCR, applied by TCRdb to the multiplex PCR reads, yields one record per CDR3 protein. The top ten clones hold 9% to 10% of a sample with some 320,000 distinct CDR3 sequences, around three fifths of them seen once. The sample comprised peripheral blood. The receptors originated from a man aged 35 to 55 with primary liver carcinoma and hepatitis B virus infection.

The CDR3 reads CASSLGGTSNYGYTF. The CDR3 nucleotides read TGTGCCAGCAGCCTGGGGGGAACATCTAACTATGGCTACACCTTC. The chain employs TRBV28 and TRBJ1-2, with D possibly matching TRBD1 (5 bases). The CDR3 has 15 residues. CDR1 is MDHEN and CDR2 is SYDVKM in the germline V gene. Trimming stripped 6 bases from V and 0 bases from J, with 14 bases between.

Concerning this clonotype: A junction end diverges from the germline sequence, so it may reflect a read error. The chain joins TRBV10-3 to TRBJ2-1, with 8 bases matching TRBD2. The CDR3 totals 15 residues. Germline V gene lookup returns CDR1 ENHRY and CDR2 SYGVKD. CDR3 coding DNA: TGTGCCATCAGTCCGGGGGGGACCATCTACGATGAGCAGTTCTTC. The encoded protein is CAISPGGTIYDEQFF.

This clonotype appeared many times. V usage is TRBV6-2 or TRBV6-3 and J usage is TRBJ2-3; D is perhaps TRBD2 (5 bases). Trimming removed 5 bases at V and 4 bases at J, with 19 bases between. In germline, CDR1 is MNHEY, CDR2 SVGEGT. CDR3 length: 16 amino acids. The CDR3 nucleotides read TGTGCCAGCAGTCCTTCGAGTGGGAGTATGGCAGATACGCAGTATTTT. Amino acid sequence: CASSPSSGSMADTQYF.

This clonotype appeared many times. This chain uses TRBV11-2 with TRBJ2-3; 10 nucleotides agree with TRBD2. With 7 bases clipped from V and 5 bases from J, the junction kept 6 bases outside the gene matches. Germline loops: CDR1 SGHAT, CDR2 FQNNGV. This CDR3 comprises 14 residues. CDR3 coding DNA: TGTGCCAGCAAAGCGGGAGGGCCTGAAGATACGCAGTATTTT. Translated: CASKAGGPEDTQYF.

This clonotype appeared many times. V is TRBV6-2 or TRBV6-3 and J is TRBJ1-5; tentatively, D is TRBD1 (6 bases). The germline V gene has CDR1 MNHEY and CDR2 SVGEGT. The CDR3 runs 14 residues. V lost 5 bases to trimming and J lost 6 bases, with 14 bases between them. This chain's CDR3 is CASSRTVGFQPQHF. The DNA of the CDR3 is TGTGCCAGCAGTAGGACAGTCGGATTTCAGCCCCAGCATTTT.

The CDR3 here is CAWSGQGSRTDTQYF. CDR3 nucleotides: TGTGCCTGGAGTGGACAGGGAAGCAGGACAGATACGCAGTATTTT. V is TRBV30 and J is TRBJ2-3, with 7 bases identical to TRBD1. There are 15 residues in the CDR3. The V and J ends lost 1 base and 3 bases, in that order; junction bases with no gene match: 7. In germline, CDR1 is GTSNPN, CDR2 SVGIG (reference sequence).

Concerning this clonotype itself: This may come from a read error, since a much larger clone is one base off. The rearrangement uses TRBV29-1 and TRBJ2-5, with TRBD1 identical over 9 bases. The germline V gene encodes CDR1 SQVTM and CDR2 ANQGSEA. The CDR3 is made up of 14 amino acids. This CDR3 reads CCVVGLQGAETQYF. Written as DNA, the CDR3 is TGCTGCGTTGTCGGTTTACAGGGGGCTGAGACCCAGTACTTC.

This clonotype was recorded once. A much larger clone sits a single nucleotide away, making a read error possible. CDR3 DNA sequence: TGTGCCAGCAGTGACGCGGCGTGGGGGCTGGATAATCAGCAGTTCTTC. It specifies CASSDAAWGLDNQQFF. This chain connects TRBV6-1 to TRBJ2-1, with D perhaps matching TRBD1 (6 bases). Trimming took off 3 bases at V and 11 bases at J, with 23 bases between the two ends. This CDR3 has 16 amino acids. Germline lookup yields CDR1 MNHNS and CDR2 SASEGT.

The chain uses TRBV29-1 and TRBJ2-3; 8 nucleotides match TRBD1. Per germline, CDR1 SQVTM and CDR2 ANQGSEA. Unmatched junction bases numbered 6, after V lost 3 bases and J lost 4 bases. The CDR3 runs 14 residues. The CDR3 nucleotides read TGCAGCGTTGATGGGACAGGAGGCTCAGATACGCAGTATTTT. Its translation is CSVDGTGGSDTQYF.

The genes are TRBV5-5 and TRBJ2-3; possibly TRBD2 for D (7 bases). The V gene's germline CDR1 is SGHKS and CDR2 YYEKEE (reference sequence). V was clipped by 0 bases and J by 2 bases, with 13 bases between them. The CDR3 has 16 residues. This CDR3 is CASSLVGGHSTDTQYF. The CDR3 coding sequence is TGTGCCAGCAGCTTGGTCGGGGGGCATTCCACAGATACGCAGTATTTT.

This clonotype occurred a few times. The chain has TRBV10-3 and TRBJ2-3, with D possibly matching TRBD2 (5 bases). Germline CDR1 ENHRY, CDR2 SYGVKD. The CDR3 loop spans 16 amino acids. The V end was cut by 6 bases, the J end by 2 bases, with 18 bases between. The CDR3 sequence: CAISEPGAATTDTQYF. In nucleotides, the CDR3 is TGTGCCATCAGCGAGCCCGGAGCGGCGACCACAGATACGCAGTATTTT.

This clonotype was recorded many times. The V and J genes are TRBV4-1 and TRBJ1-5; D remains unclear. The CDR3 length is 15 residues. V lost 3 bases, J lost 2 bases, and 11 bases lay in between. The germline V gene encodes CDR1 MGHRA and CDR2 YSYEKL. This CDR3 is CASSHEGSGNQPQHF. The CDR3 nucleotides read TGCGCCAGCAGCCACGAAGGGAGTGGCAATCAGCCCCAGCATTTT.

Concerning this clonotype itself: One end of the junction fails to match germline, which may point to a read error. The gene calls are TRBV11-2 and TRBJ2-3; D gene uncertain. The J call may be in error: the DNA end matches TRBJ1-5 better. Per germline, CDR1 SGHAT and CDR2 FQNNGV. CDR3 size: 12 residues. In nucleotides, the CDR3 is TGTGTCAGCAGCTTGGTATCAGATACGCAGCATTTT. The encoded protein is CVSSLVSDTQHF.

Regarding this clonotype: A read error may account for a junction end that differs from germline. The chain has TRBV11-1 and TRBJ1-1; D is unclear. The CDR3 is 14 amino acids. Looked up from germline, CDR1 is SGHAT and CDR2 is FQDESV (reference sequence). The CDR3 DNA reads as TGTGCCAGCAACTTAGCAGGAGGTGCCACTGAAGCTTTCTTT. Amino acid sequence: CASNLAGGATEAFF.

Comments on this clonotype: This may arise from a read error, as a much more abundant clone is one base away. The J gene is TRBJ2-1, the V gene TRBV4-2; tentatively, D is TRBD2 (6 bases). There are 16 residues in the CDR3. The germline CDR1 and CDR2 sequences are LGHNA and YNFKEQ. CDR3 in DNA: TGTACCAGCAGAGCCTCGACGGGAGATTACTACAATGAGCAGTTCTTC. Protein product: CTSRASTGDYYNEQFF.

Only one count was recorded for this clonotype. The conserved phenylalanine or tryptophan is not found at the CDR3 terminus, so this likely reflects a read error. The genes are TRBV5-1 and TRBJ2-1; 8 positions match TRBD2. CDR3 length: 14 amino acids. Germline CDR1 SGHRS, CDR2 YFSETQ. The DNA of the CDR3 is TGTGCCAGCAGCTTCCCTATGGCGGGAGGTGAGCAGTTCTTA. Amino acid sequence: CASSFPMAGGEQFL.

V and J are TRBV5-6 and TRBJ1-4, with D maybe TRBD1 (5 bases). Per germline, CDR1 SGHDT and CDR2 YYEEEE. V dropped 4 bases and J dropped 0 bases, with 13 bases sitting between them. The CDR3 is 16 residues long. CDR3 nucleotides: TGTGCCAGCAGCCCAGGACCGACAGCAACTAATGAAAAACTGTTTTTT. Protein: CASSPGPTATNEKLFF.

In regard to this clonotype: With a much larger clone just one base away, this may be a read error. The V gene is TRBV6-5, the J gene TRBJ2-1, with 7 positions matching TRBD2. The V gene end was trimmed by 8 bases and the J gene end by 5 bases; junction bases not matched to a gene: 6. The CDR3 is made up of 13 amino acids. Germline CDR1 reads MNHEY; CDR2 reads SVGAGI. CDR3 DNA sequence: TGTGCCAGCGGGAGGGAGCGCCACAATGAGCAGTTCTTC. This sequence encodes CASGRERHNEQFF.

On this clonotype: A read error may explain this, as a much larger clone is one base away. The V call is TRBV6-5, the J call TRBJ2-1; D is possibly TRBD2 (6 bases). The CDR3 covers 13 residues. With 6 bases removed from V and 11 bases from J, the gap between germline ends came to 17 bases. From germline, CDR1 is MNHEY and CDR2 SVGAGI. The CDR3: CASSPGLGGQQFF. The CDR3 DNA reads TGTGCCAGCAGCCCTGGACTGGGAGGACAGCAGTTCTTC.

The chain recombines TRBV28 with TRBJ2-5; TRBD1 matches at 7 bases. Germline V gene data show CDR1 as MDHEN and CDR2 as SYDVKM. Unmatched junction bases numbered 9, after V lost 5 bases and J lost 3 bases. The CDR3 runs 15 residues. The CDR3 protein is CASSLPRDRKETQYF. The DNA for the CDR3 is TGTGCCAGCAGTCTCCCCCGGGACAGAAAAGAGACCCAGTACTTC.

The chain recombines TRBV11-1 with TRBJ2-7; 8 nucleotides agree with TRBD1. Germline trimming cut 6 bases from V and 0 bases from J; bases unmatched to any gene: 7. The CDR3 is made up of 15 amino acids. The germline CDR1 and CDR2 sequences are SGHAT and FQDESV (reference sequence). The CDR3 sequence: CASSPRTGNSYEQYF. In DNA, the CDR3 is TGTGCCAGCAGTCCCCGGACAGGGAACTCCTACGAGCAGTACTTC.

Turning to this clonotype: This may come from a read error, since a much larger clone is one base off. The chain employs TRBV6-5 and TRBJ1-1; D possibly corresponds to TRBD1 (5 bases). Germline lookup yields CDR1 MNHEY and CDR2 SVGAGI. Trimming removed 6 bases from V and 13 bases from J, with 24 bases in between. The CDR3 consists of 14 residues. As DNA, the CDR3 is TGTGCCAGCAGCTCAACCTATCTTGGGGAAGGGGTTTTCTTT. Amino acids: CASSSTYLGEGVFF.

This clonotype came up a few times. One end of the junction fails to match germline, which may point to a read error. The chain recombines TRBV12-3 or TRBV12-4 with TRBJ2-5, with D possibly TRBD1 on 5 matching bases. This CDR3 region has 15 residues. CDR3 sequence reads: CASSFRSRAQETQYF. DNA of the CDR3: TGTGCCAGTAGTTTTAGGAGCAGGGCTCAAGAGACCCAGTATTTC.

Comments on this clonotype: This is likely a read error, given that the CDR3 carries no conserved phenylalanine or tryptophan at its end. The rearrangement links TRBV6-5 to TRBJ1-4; D gene ambiguous. The CDR3 consists of 14 residues. Germline CDR1 reads MNHEY; CDR2 reads SVGAGI. The germline V and J ends were trimmed by 10 bases and 2 bases, with 14 bases remaining between them. The CDR3 reads CANSRGWTNEKLFL. CDR3 DNA sequence: TGTGCCAACAGCCGTGGTTGGACTAATGAAAAACTGTTTCTT.

Worth noting for this clonotype: A much larger clonotype is one base distant, so this may be a read error. The chain employs TRBV6-2 or TRBV6-3 and TRBJ2-7; D might be TRBD2 (6 bases). Germline V gene sequence: CDR1 MNHEY, CDR2 SVGEGT. The CDR3 contains 16 residues. The germline V and J ends were trimmed by 6 bases and 7 bases, with 25 bases remaining between them. This chain's CDR3 is CASRPLPGLGEREQYF. The CDR3, as DNA: TGTGCCAGCAGGCCCCTCCCGGGACTGGGCGAAAGGGAGCAGTACTTC.

This clonotype was observed at least ten times. The rearrangement uses TRBV6-1 and TRBJ1-1, with 7 bases aligning to TRBD1. CDR1 and CDR2 (germline): MNHNS, SASEGT. The CDR3 spans 14 residues. Trimming cost V 5 bases and J 1 base; bases outside gene matches: 4. The CDR3 sequence: CASSNRGPNTEAFF. The CDR3 DNA is TGTGCCAGCAGTAACAGGGGCCCGAACACTGAAGCTTTCTTT.